The present TCR beta chain was sequenced within a study of blood T cell repertoires in COVID-19. Study as a whole: Some COVID-19 samples were acute and others convalescent; all came from the United States, Italy and Spain.

V trimming: 5 bases; J trimming: 7 bases; junction bases outside the gene matches: 7. CDR3 length: 14 residues. CDR1 is LNHNV and CDR2 is YYDKDF in the germline V gene (reference sequence). In the original workflow: Reference gene primer amplification gave nucleated cell count estimates. Here immunoSEQ multiplex PCR was the method, and the copy in TCRdb shows in-frame clones only, minus some. The DNA was the basis for D and trimming; V, J and clone size are from that table. Of around 84,000 clones in the sample, more than 75% were seen once. This clonotype was sampled from a man at least 80 years old with active or convalescent COVID-19. This chain links TRBV15 with TRBJ1-4, with 7 nucleotides matching TRBD1. What was sequenced was peripheral blood. The CDR3 region has the DNA TGTGCCACCAGCCACAGGGGAGGCTTTGAAAAACTGTTTTTT. It encodes CATSHRGGFEKLFF.